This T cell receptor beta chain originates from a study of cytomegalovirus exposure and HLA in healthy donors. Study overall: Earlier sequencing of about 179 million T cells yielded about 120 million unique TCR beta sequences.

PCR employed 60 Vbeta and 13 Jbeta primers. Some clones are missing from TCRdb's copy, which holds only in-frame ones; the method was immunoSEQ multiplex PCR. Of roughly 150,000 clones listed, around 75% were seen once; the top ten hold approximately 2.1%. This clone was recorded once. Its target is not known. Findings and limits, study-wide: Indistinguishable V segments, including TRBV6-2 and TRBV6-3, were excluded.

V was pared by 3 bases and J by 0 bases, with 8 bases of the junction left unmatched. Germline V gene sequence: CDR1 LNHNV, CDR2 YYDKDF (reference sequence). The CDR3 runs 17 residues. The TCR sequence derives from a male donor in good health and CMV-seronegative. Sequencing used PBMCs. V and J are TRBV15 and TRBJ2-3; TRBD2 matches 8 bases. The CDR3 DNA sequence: TGTGCCACCAGCAGGTCCACTAGCGGCATAAGCACAGATACGCAGTATTTT. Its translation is CATSRSTSGISTDTQYF.